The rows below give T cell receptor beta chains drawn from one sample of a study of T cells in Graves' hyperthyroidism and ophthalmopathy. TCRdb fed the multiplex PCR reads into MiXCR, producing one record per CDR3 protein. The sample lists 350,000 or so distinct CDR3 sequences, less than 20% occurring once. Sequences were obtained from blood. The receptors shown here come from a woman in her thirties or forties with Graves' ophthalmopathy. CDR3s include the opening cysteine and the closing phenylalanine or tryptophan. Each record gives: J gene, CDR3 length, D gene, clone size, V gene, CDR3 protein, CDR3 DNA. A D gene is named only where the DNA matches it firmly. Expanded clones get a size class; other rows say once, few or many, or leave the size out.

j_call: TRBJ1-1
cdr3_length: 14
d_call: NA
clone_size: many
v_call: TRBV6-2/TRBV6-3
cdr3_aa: CASSLMGVNTEAFF
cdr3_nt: TGTGCCAGCAGTTTGATGGGAGTGAACACTGAAGCTTTCTTT

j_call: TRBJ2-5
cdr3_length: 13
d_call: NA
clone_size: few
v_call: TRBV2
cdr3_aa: CASRHPTGVTQYF
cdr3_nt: TGTGCCAGCAGGCACCCGACTGGGGTGACCCAGTACTTC

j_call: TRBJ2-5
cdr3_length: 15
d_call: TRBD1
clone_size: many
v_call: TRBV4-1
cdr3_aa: CASSQGQGVQETQYF
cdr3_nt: TGCGCCAGCAGCCAAGGTCAGGGGGTCCAAGAGACCCAGTACTTC

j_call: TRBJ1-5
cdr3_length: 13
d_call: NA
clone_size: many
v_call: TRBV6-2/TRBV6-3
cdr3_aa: CASGRVSNQPQHF
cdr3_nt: TGTGCCAGCGGTCGTGTTAGCAATCAGCCCCAGCATTTT

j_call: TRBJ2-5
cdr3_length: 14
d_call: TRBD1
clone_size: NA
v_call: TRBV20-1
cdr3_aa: CSAWDRGLGETQYF
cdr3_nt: TGCAGTGCTTGGGACAGGGGGCTAGGTGAGACCCAGTACTTC

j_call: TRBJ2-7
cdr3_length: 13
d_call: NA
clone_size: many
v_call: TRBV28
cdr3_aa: CASSFSTFYEQYF
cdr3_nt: TGTGCCAGCAGTTTTAGCACCTTCTACGAGCAGTACTTC

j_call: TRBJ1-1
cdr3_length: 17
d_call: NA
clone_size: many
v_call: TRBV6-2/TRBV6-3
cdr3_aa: CASSRTRGINGDTEAFF
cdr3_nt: TGTGCCAGCAGCCGAACTAGGGGCATCAACGGGGACACTGAAGCTTTCTTT

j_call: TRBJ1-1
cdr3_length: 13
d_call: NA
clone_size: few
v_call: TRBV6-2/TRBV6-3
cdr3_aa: CASSVGTGTSAYF
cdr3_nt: NA

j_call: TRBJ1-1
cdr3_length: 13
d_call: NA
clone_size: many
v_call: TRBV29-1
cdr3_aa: CSVEEMRRAEAFF
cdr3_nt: TGCAGCGTTGAAGAAATGAGACGCGCTGAAGCTTTCTTT

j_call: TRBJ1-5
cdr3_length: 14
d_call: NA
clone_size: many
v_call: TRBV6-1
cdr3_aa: CASSEWGENQPQHF
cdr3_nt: TGTGCCAGCAGTGAATGGGGGGAAAATCAGCCCCAGCATTTT

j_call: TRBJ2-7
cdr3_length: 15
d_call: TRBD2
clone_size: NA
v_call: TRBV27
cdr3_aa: CASSLRTGLAYEQYF
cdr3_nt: TGTGCCAGCAGTCTCCGGACGGGACTAGCCTACGAGCAGTACTTC

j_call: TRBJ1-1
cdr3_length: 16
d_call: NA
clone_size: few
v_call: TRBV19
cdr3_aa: CASSTPRGGGYTEAFF
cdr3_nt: TGTGCCAGTAGTACCCCCAGGGGAGGGGGTTACACTGAAGCTTTCTTT

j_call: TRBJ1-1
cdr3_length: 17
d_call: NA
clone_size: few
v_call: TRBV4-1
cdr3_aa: CASSQEILSGRLAEAFF
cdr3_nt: TGCGCCAGCAGCCAAGAAATTCTTTCGGGGCGCTTGGCTGAAGCTTTCTTT

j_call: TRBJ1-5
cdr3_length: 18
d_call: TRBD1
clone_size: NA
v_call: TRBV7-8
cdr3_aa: CASSKGGGTGTRNQPQHF
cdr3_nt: TGTGCCAGCAGCAAGGGTGGCGGGACAGGGACGAGGAATCAGCCCCAGCATTTT

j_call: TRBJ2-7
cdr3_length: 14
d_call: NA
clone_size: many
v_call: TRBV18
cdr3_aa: CASSPRSFSYEQYF
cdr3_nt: TGTGCCAGCTCACCGCGGTCTTTCTCCTACGAGCAGTACTTC

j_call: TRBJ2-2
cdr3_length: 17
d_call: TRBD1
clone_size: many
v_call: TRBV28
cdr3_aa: CASRSPGTGASTGELFF
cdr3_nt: TGTGCCAGCAGGTCGCCCGGGACAGGGGCATCGACCGGGGAGCTGTTTTTT

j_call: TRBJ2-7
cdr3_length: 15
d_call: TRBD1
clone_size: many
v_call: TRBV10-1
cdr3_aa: CASSFTSGQGGEQYF
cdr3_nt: TGCGCCAGCAGCTTCACCTCAGGACAGGGCGGCGAGCAGTACTTC

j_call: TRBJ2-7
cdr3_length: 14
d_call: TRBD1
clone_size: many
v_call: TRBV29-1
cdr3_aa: CSVETPDRDYEQYF
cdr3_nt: TGCAGCGTTGAAACCCCGGACAGGGACTACGAGCAGTACTTC

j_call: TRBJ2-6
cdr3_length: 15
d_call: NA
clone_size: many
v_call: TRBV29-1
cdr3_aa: CSVTGLASGANVLTF
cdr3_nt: TGCAGCGTGACTGGACTCGCCTCTGGGGCCAACGTCCTGACTTTC

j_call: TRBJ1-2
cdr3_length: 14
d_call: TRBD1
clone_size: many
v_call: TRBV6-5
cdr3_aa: CASSYSGQLYGYTF
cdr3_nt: TGTGCCAGCAGTTACTCGGGACAGCTGTATGGCTACACCTTC

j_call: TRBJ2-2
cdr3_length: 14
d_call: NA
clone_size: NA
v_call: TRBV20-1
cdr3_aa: CSARPGANTGELFF
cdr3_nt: TGCAGTGCTAGACCGGGAGCGAACACCGGGGAGCTGTTTTTT

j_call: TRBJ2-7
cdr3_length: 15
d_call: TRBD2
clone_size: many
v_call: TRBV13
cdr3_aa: CASSSASGVFYEQYF
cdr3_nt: TGTGCCAGCAGCTCCGCTAGCGGAGTCTTCTACGAGCAGTACTTC

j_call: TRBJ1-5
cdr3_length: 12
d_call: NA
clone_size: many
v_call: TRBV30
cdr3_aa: CAWSVRSGPQHF
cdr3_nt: TGTGCCTGGAGTGTAAGGAGTGGCCCCCAGCATTTT

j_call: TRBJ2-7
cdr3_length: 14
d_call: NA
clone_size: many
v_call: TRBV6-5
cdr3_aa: CASSPSFAGYEQYF
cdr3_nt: TGTGCCAGCAGTCCGAGTTTCGCGGGCTACGAGCAGTACTTC

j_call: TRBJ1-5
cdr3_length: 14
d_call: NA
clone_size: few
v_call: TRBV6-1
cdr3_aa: CASSDAQAGQPQHF
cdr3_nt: TGTGCCAGCAGTGATGCCCAGGCCGGTCAGCCCCAGCATTTT

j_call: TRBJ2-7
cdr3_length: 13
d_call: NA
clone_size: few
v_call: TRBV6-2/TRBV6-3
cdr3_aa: CASTQMGGSEQYF
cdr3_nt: TGTGCCAGCACTCAAATGGGGGGCAGCGAGCAGTACTTC

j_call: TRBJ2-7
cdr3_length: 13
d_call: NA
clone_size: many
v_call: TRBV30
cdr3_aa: CAWRQGKSYEQYF
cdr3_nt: TGTGCCTGGAGGCAGGGTAAATCCTACGAGCAGTACTTC